This TCR beta chain was identified during a study of cytomegalovirus exposure and HLA in healthy donors (dated by TCRdb to 2016 to 2017). About the investigation overall: According to an earlier analysis of around 600 of the donors, about 180 million T cells yielded 120 million or so unique TCR beta sequences and about 300 Gb of sequence data. An early release covering over 500 HLA-typed donors comprised roughly 300 gigabases of sequencing data and 85 million to 100 million unique TCR sequences. Among the approximately 400 genotyped donors, around 81% belonged to the genetic ancestry cluster associated with self-reported Caucasian donors. The study was designed to test whether signatures of past pathogen exposure could be identified by cataloging public T cell receptors. The T cell repertoires of under 750 subjects were profiled by immunosequencing and related to cytomegalovirus serostatus. In addition to the first cohort of several hundred subjects, a separate validation cohort of around 110 different subjects was used. To predict cytomegalovirus infection status, the study combined high-throughput TCR immunosequencing, statistical association of individual TCRs with disease status, and machine learning. A later analysis re-analyzed previously published TCR beta repertoires from 550 to 700 donors and added high-resolution HLA genotyping to study TCR occurrence patterns. In the later analysis, no new phenotypic data were used to find candidate immune exposures; instead, reliance was placed on TCR beta sequences and their occurrence across donors. To decide whether each TCR beta V gene segment behaved as functional or pseudogenic, an earlier analysis of some 580 of the donors relied on high-throughput TCR beta sequencing. Donor age, sex, ethnicity and CMV serostatus were collected together with the repertoire data. Genome-wide SNP genotypes for about 55% of the roughly 670 donors were used in a later genetic analysis, which treated that subset as a discovery cohort. All discovery cohort repertoires had been generated using a single sequencing platform. Class I and class II HLA loci were covered by the typing at four-digit resolution. Typing coverage varied by locus: about 629-630 donors for A, B, C, DRB1 and DQB1; approximately 500 for DQA1; about 570 for DPA1; about 450 for DPB1. About 5 DR-DQ haplotypes were handled as single units for association and clustering, since linkage in the cohort was strong. Among around 400 genotyped donors of the cohort, an average of roughly 230,000 unique TCR beta nucleotide sequences was sequenced per donor, of which 15% to 20% were non-productive.

This clone was detected once. Its antigen is still unknown. Base qualities are not provided; no much larger clone lies one nucleotide away. The full study reports these points: In a later analysis, 16,951 TCR beta sequences were associated with specific HLA alleles at a false discovery rate of 0.05. V-gene and J-gene trimming of TCR beta chains was associated with a missense DCLRE1C variant in a later genetic analysis, and the association was replicated in an independent cohort. Across donors, most TCR sequences were observed very rarely, whereas some public TCRs were present in many individuals. In a later genetic analysis, fewer N-insertions in productive TCRs were reported among donors in an Asian-associated ancestry cluster than the roughly 700-donor mean. A later analysis reported that several top co-occurrence clusters appeared linked to parvovirus B19, influenza, CMV and Epstein-Barr virus. The only immune exposure information available for the cohort was CMV serostatus. An earlier analysis of approximately 530 of the donors showed that most TCR beta V segments appeared in productive rearrangements either about 87% or about 30% of the time, which broadly matched IMGT annotations. Only TCR beta chains were sequenced in this cohort, and the absence of alpha or paired-chain data limited detectable features. A cluster of highly shared sequence variants was judged likely to be a technical artifact of the sequencing pipeline. Strong co-occurrence of HLA alleles, especially DR and DQ, made assigning TCR associations to individual alleles difficult. A few of the identified cytomegalovirus-associated TCR beta chains were confirmed in vitro to be specific for cytomegalovirus antigens. In a later analysis, HLA-associated TCR beta chains showed more clonal expansion and lower generation probabilities than non-associated chains that were equally common. Roughly uniform sequencing depth across donors was assumed in presence/absence analyses, although this assumption may not hold. Correlated functional status among segregating V segments might reflect linkage disequilibrium, but an unknown experimental factor could not be ruled out. According to a later analysis, most CMV-associated TCR beta chains appeared to be HLA-restricted, and the HLA associations seemed to be driven largely by CMV exposure. The classifier was reported to diagnose cytomegalovirus status with high specificity and sensitivity in both the original and validation cohorts. According to the authors, the approach could potentially be generalized to other disease states and immunological phenotypes. Some IMGT-functional V segments, including TRBV6-2 and TRBV6-3, could not be told apart with the 87-base-pair reads, so those segments were excluded. In a later analysis, TCR association rates were found to vary across HLA loci, with the most associated TCRs seen for DRB1 alleles and the fewest for HLA-C alleles. Because HLA typing was unavailable for some donors at each locus, only the typed subset was used in association tests. A further reported finding was that TCR beta sequences accurately predicted the HLA-A and HLA-B alleles for most subjects in the first cohort. The study gave a list of some 150 TCR beta chains associated with cytomegalovirus. The earlier analysis of around 600 of the donors excluded fewer than 20 rarely observed V segments, including chromosome 9 orphons, because counts were too low.

The cohort consisted of 670 or so healthy bone marrow donors. Cohort members were all nominally healthy when sampled, although unrecorded immune exposures were likely present. The donor was CMV seropositive and was included in the group of 300 or so seropositive cohort members. A peripheral blood sample was provided by each donor, and peripheral blood mononuclear cells were used for TCR beta sequencing. The Qiagen DNeasy Blood Extraction Kit was used to extract genomic DNA from the blood cell samples. Library prep was done by the immunoSEQ multiplex PCR assay. A mixture of 60 forward primers for TCR Vbeta segments and 13 reverse primers for TCR Jbeta segments was used in the multiplex PCR. The CDR3 region of rearranged TCR beta genes was amplified from genomic DNA with a multiplex PCR assay. The Illumina HiSeq System was used to sequence the amplified TCR beta libraries as 87-base-pair reads. The paper's processing steps were these. A later analysis tallied tens of millions of unique TCR beta chains across the 666 repertoires, and 10 million to 11 million of those chains were shared by two or more donors. Raw reads were error-corrected and collapsed into unique sequences by a nearest-neighbor algorithm in which closely related sequences were merged to remove PCR and sequencing errors. To assign V, D and J gene segments, CDR3 sequences were aligned to IMGT reference sequences. For a sequence to be retained, a match of at least six nucleotides was required to both a V gene segment and a J gene segment. Rearrangements were called productive when the CDR3 lacked stop codons and stayed in frame with V and J; all others were non-productive. CDR3 was defined by IMGT convention, running from the second conserved V-encoded cysteine to the conserved J-encoded phenylalanine. The earlier analysis of about 500 of the donors excluded sequences that lacked an unambiguous match to a single V gene segment. In an earlier analysis of 500 to 750 of the donors, V segments were called functional above 56.7% productive rearrangements and were called segregating when the between-donor standard deviation exceeded 5%. A statistical classification framework was built for diagnosing cytomegalovirus status from the catalog of TCR beta chain sequences. In a later analysis, TCR nucleotide sequences were compared against IMGT/GENE-DB human TR gene sequences so that V and J genes could be assigned. In a later analysis, CDR3 sequences and most-parsimonious VDJ recombination scenarios were assigned using the TCRdist pipeline. In a later analysis, each TCR beta chain was defined by its CDR3 amino acid sequence together with its V-gene family, and reads lacking a unique V-gene family were excluded. As a way to deal with suspected cross-contamination and a sequencing artifact, a later analysis dropped 450 to 600 nucleotide sequences that were highly shared and had low generation probability. A later analysis calculated a clonal expansion index for each public chain from normalized within-repertoire ranks of inferred template counts. A later analysis computed generation probabilities with a VDJ recombination model fitted to out-of-frame rearrangements, and checked the results against IGoR. A later analysis scored TCR-TCR, TCR-HLA and TCR-CMV co-occurrence with hypergeometric tests, applying a repertoire-size bias correction to TCR pairs. To estimate false discovery rates, a later analysis permuted the HLA or CMV assignments 20 times. In a later analysis, co-occurring TCRs were grouped with DBSCAN, and TCRdist sequence similarity was added when clustering was performed within HLA-allele-positive subsets. Repertoires with fewer than 30,000 or more than 120,000 public chains, plus five repertoires with anomalous nucleotide sharing, were excluded from co-occurrence clustering. TCRdb took over this immuneACCESS table, retaining in-frame rearrangements with V and J assigned. Such tables are incomplete; in checked studies, under half of the missing clones stem from an unresolved V gene, and the remainder is unexplained. Clone size and V and J calls were adopted from that table, with D and trimming inferred from the DNA. The sample table lists about 130,000 clones, 70% to 85% of them with a count of one. Of the sample, around 2.5% falls within the top ten clones.

The CDR3 holds 13 amino acids from the cysteine to the phenylalanine. Only CDR3 DNA remains: 39 bases, in frame from the first base. For CDR1 and CDR2, the germline V gene lists MNHEY and SVGAGI. V drops 7 bases and J drops 5 bases, leaving 14 bases in between. Here the chain combines TRBV6-5 and TRBJ1-1; TRBD1 is possibly the D segment (5 matching bases). The sequenced material came from PBMCs. This sequence originates from a woman aged 60-75 years in good health and CMV-seropositive. The CDR3 has the sequence CASMRGAGTEAFF. The DNA reads as follows: TGTGCCAGCATGAGAGGGGCGGGAACTGAAGCTTTCTTT.